This T cell receptor beta chain was recorded in a study of T cells in Graves' hyperthyroidism and ophthalmopathy. Study-level points and caveats: The authors' 13 V-J model separated ophthalmopathy from stable hyperthyroidism.

TCR beta CDR3 regions were amplified from RNA. The HTBI set primed first-round TCR CDR3 RT-PCR. TCRdb re-called the multiplex PCR reads through MiXCR, storing one row per CDR3 protein. This repertoire shows approximately 430,000 distinct CDR3 sequences, approximately 15% found once; its top ten account for around 7%. Patients aged 18 to 65 with hyperthyroidism were newly diagnosed, with duration under 2 months. This clonotype was seen a handful of times. Its antigen is unknown. What was sequenced was blood. The TCR originated in a woman in her late teens or twenties with Graves' hyperthyroidism.

CDR3 amino acids: CASSHTGIVSYNEQFF. The DNA for the CDR3 is TGTGCCAGCAGCCACACAGGGATCGTCTCCTACAATGAGCAGTTCTTC. The rearrangement joins TRBV4-2 to TRBJ2-1; possibly TRBD1 for D (6 bases). This CDR3 region has 16 residues. Germline V gives CDR1 LGHNA, CDR2 YNFKEQ. V was pared by 3 bases and J by 0 bases, with 12 bases between.